Included here is one T cell receptor (beta chain) sequence, with context. Its cognate antigen has yet to be identified. Nothing much larger sits one base from this clone, and base qualities are not available. The data stem from a study of T cells in narcolepsy (dated by TCRdb to 2017 to 2018). Looking at the study overall: Patients with narcolepsy type 1 or type 2 (NT1, NT2) and healthy control donors were enrolled in the study. Autoreactive T cells targeting hypocretin neuron self-antigens (hypocretin, TRIB2) were sought in narcolepsy patients, and TCR Vbeta sequencing was used to track clonotypes in blood and CSF. Overall study outcomes, separate from this receptor: According to the report, autoreactive clonotypes were detected serially in the blood of the same patients and of different patients, but not in healthy controls. Plots comparing CSF and blood CD4+ T cell clonotypes from the same patient highlighted HCRT-specific and TRIB2-specific autoreactive clonotypes. Numbers of sequenced blood memory CD4+ clonotypes were comparable, with averages of 38,000 to 40,000 in patients and more than 30,000 in controls. Certain blood memory CD4+ repertoires from patients and controls had no sequences that matched autoreactive T cell clones.

The protocol used for the library was the immunoSEQ multiplex PCR assay. Sourced from immuneACCESS, this table was stored by TCRdb with only in-frame sequences that have V and J called. A share of the clones is absent; for the studies checked, an unresolved V gene accounts for under half, and the remainder has no known explanation. The sample has roughly 40,000 clones on record, about 85% of them singletons. Approximately 1.5% of the sample rests with the top ten. For TCR Vbeta sequencing, memory CD4+ T cells were sorted ex vivo from the peripheral blood of both healthy controls and narcolepsy patients. Sequenced sample: CD45RA- memory CD4+ T cells from PBMCs. Per the publication, the cell subset or site label means: memory T cells sorted ex vivo from peripheral blood. The sequence came from a human donor with narcolepsy.

CDR3 loop: CASSPDRGPHYGYTF. The nucleotides read TGTGCCAGCAGCCCCGACAGGGGACCTCACTATGGCTACACCTTC. The chain is assembled from TRBV7-2 and TRBJ1-2, and TRBD1 aligns with 8 junction nucleotides. V has 5 bases trimmed and J has 3 bases trimmed; junction bases matching no gene number 8. CDR1 and CDR2, per the germline V gene, are SGHTA and FQGNSA. From its cysteine to its phenylalanine, the CDR3 spans 15 amino acids. Left in the record is the CDR3 DNA by itself, 45 bases read in frame from the first base.